The clone carrying this T cell receptor (beta chain) appeared many times. Sequenced patients had shown CD8+CD57+ cell expansion by flow cytometry. Each patient had severe acquired aplastic anemia. The TCR beta profiling, which covered VDJ combination and CDR3 sequence, was carried out using genomic DNA as the template. TCRdb processed the reads anew with MiXCR; each CDR3 protein has one entry. The table has around 430,000 distinct CDR3 sequences, around a third seen once. These data originate in a study of CD8+CD57+ T cells in acquired aplastic anemia. CDR1 and CDR2 (germline): LNHNV, YYDKDF (reference sequence). V gave up 1 base and J gave up 6 bases, with 7 bases separating them. The CDR3 runs to 13 residues.

The sequence came from a human donor with aplastic anemia. The chain employs TRBV15 and TRBJ1-5; D ambiguous. The sequencing input was sorted CD4+, CD8+, or CD8+CD57+ T cells (not recorded which) from PBMCs. CDR3 nucleotide sequence: TGTGCCACCAGCAGAGCAGAGGTTCAGCCCCAGCATTTT. Translation: CATSRAEVQPQHF.